A selection of T cell receptor beta chains follows, all from one sample in a study of T-cell reconstitution after alpha-beta-depleted transplantation in children. Via MiXCR, TCRdb re-called the PCR reads, giving one row per CDR3 protein. The sample includes about 830,000 distinct CDR3 sequences, 15% to 20% seen only once; the top ten take 5%. The sample was PBMCs, mostly from graft donor cells, taken 360 days after TCRalphabeta/CD19-depleted stem cell transplant. These receptors all come from a male patient between 10 and 17 years old who had a stem cell transplant for acute lymphoblastic leukemia, so the T cells may come from the graft donor. Each CDR3 is given with its conserved first and last residue. A D gene is named only where the DNA matches it firmly. Clone size appears in some rows only: once, few, many, or a class for an expanded clone.

TGTGCCAGCAGCTTGGGAGGAGGCTATTCGCGATTGTTTAATGAAAAACTGTTTTTT,CASSLGGGYSRLFNEKLFF,19,few,TRBV5-4,TRBJ1-4,.
TGCGCCAGCAGCTGGGGACAGGGACGCGAGCAGTACTTC,CASSWGQGREQYF,13,once,TRBV5-1,TRBJ2-7,TRBD1
TGTGCCAGCAGCCCGGGACTAGCGATGTCAAAAAATGAGCAGTTCTTC,CASSPGLAMSKNEQFF,16,few,TRBV7-8,TRBJ2-1,TRBD2
TGTGCCAGCAGTGACTACAGGGAGGTCGAGCAGTACTTC,CASSDYREVEQYF,13,.,TRBV6-1,TRBJ2-7,.
TGTGCCAGTACAGGGTCGGTTAGCACTGAAGCTTTCTTT,CASTGSVSTEAFF,13,few,TRBV6-1,TRBJ1-1,.
TGTGCCAGCAGCCGGCCCCCAGGTCTAGCGGGAATTTCCTACGAGCAGTACTTC,CASSRPPGLAGISYEQYF,18,few,TRBV7-6,TRBJ2-7,TRBD2
TGTGCCAGCAGCTATGACTCTCCACGCAAGAGGGGGTATTTT,CASSYDSPRKRGYF,14,.,TRBV7-2,TRBJ2-3,.
TGCGCCAGCAGACGGGACGGTCGCGGGGAGCTGTTTTTT,CASRRDGRGELFF,13,many,TRBV5-1,TRBJ2-2,.
TGTGCCAGCAGCCGGACAGTAGGCTATGGCTACACCTTC,CASSRTVGYGYTF,13,few,TRBV6-4,TRBJ1-2,.
TGCGCCAGCAGTGAGTCTTGGCGGGCCTCCTACGAGCAGTACTTC,CASSESWRASYEQYF,15,few,TRBV10-2,TRBJ2-7,.
TGTGCCAGCAGCAAAGGGGGTGGATACGCGGTTACCGTCGGTGAGCAGTTCTTC,CASSKGGGYAVTVGEQFF,18,few,TRBV21-1,TRBJ2-1,.
TGCAGCGTAAAGGAATTGAGCACAGATACGCAGTATTTT,CSVKELSTDTQYF,13,.,TRBV29-1,TRBJ2-3,.
TGCGCCAGCAGCGGCCTGGGACAGGGAAAAATCGACTTC,CASSGLGQGKIDF,13,many,TRBV5-1,TRBJ2-5,TRBD1
TGTGCCAGCAGTTCCCCCAGGGGGCAGTTCTTC,CASSSPRGQFF,11,.,TRBV2,TRBJ2-1,.
TGTGCCAGCAGCTTAGTTGGGGGGTGGAGCACAGATACGCAGTATTTT,CASSLVGGWSTDTQYF,16,few,TRBV11-2,TRBJ2-3,.
TGCGCCAGCAGTGAGTCCCGGGTGGATACGCAGTATTTT,CASSESRVDTQYF,13,few,TRBV10-1,TRBJ2-3,.
TGTGCCAGCAGCGTTTCTTTGTATGAGCAGTTCTTC,CASSVSLYEQFF,12,many,TRBV13,TRBJ2-1,.
TGTGCCAGCAGCGCCGCTTACACAGCGCCCTACGAGCAGTACTTC,CASSAAYTAPYEQYF,15,few,TRBV7-9,TRBJ2-7,.
TGCGCCAGCAGTGAGGAACGAGCGGGAGGGCTAAAAAACATTCAGTACTTC,CASSEERAGGLKNIQYF,17,.,TRBV10-1,TRBJ2-4,TRBD2
TGTGCCAGCAGCCAAGCGTCACCATATAGCAATCAGCCCCAGCATTTT,CASSQASPYSNQPQHF,16,few,TRBV3-1,TRBJ1-5,.
TGTGCCAGCAGTGCTACTAGAAACAATGAGCAGTTCTTC,CASSATRNNEQFF,13,.,TRBV25-1,TRBJ2-1,.
TGTGCCAGCAGCTTAGGACTTTACACAGATACGCAGTATTTT,CASSLGLYTDTQYF,14,many,TRBV7-3,TRBJ2-3,.
TGTGCCAGCACCCCGCCCCCCGGGGCCGGGGAGCTGTTTTTT,CASTPPPGAGELFF,14,.,TRBV21-1,TRBJ2-2,.
TGCGCCAGCAGCTTGCGGATGGCCCCCTCGGGTACCTACGAGCAGTACTTC,CASSLRMAPSGTYEQYF,17,few,TRBV5-1,TRBJ2-7,.
TGCGCCAGCAGCCGGGGACTAGCGGCACCTACTGAGCAGTTCTTC,CASSRGLAAPTEQFF,15,.,TRBV5-1,TRBJ2-1,TRBD2
TGTGCCAGCAGCTTAACCGTTCACGGGACAACCTACGAGCAGTACTTC,CASSLTVHGTTYEQYF,16,.,TRBV7-6,TRBJ2-7,.
TGTGCCAGCAGCCCCCGGGGACAGGGTTTTTTGGCGGGCCGAACTAGCACAGATACGCAGTATTTT,CASSPRGQGFLAGRTSTDTQYF,22,few,TRBV13,TRBJ2-3,TRBD1
TGCAGTGCTAGAGGGTCCTTCAGGAACACTGAAGCTTTCTTT,CSARGSFRNTEAFF,14,few,TRBV20-1,TRBJ1-1,.
TGTGCCAGCAGTTACGAAAGGGGCTGGGAGACCCAGTACTTC,CASSYERGWETQYF,14,few,TRBV6-5,TRBJ2-5,.
TGCAGTGCTAGAGATTGGACTAGCGGGGCTACAGATACGCAGTATTTT,CSARDWTSGATDTQYF,16,.,TRBV20-1,TRBJ2-3,TRBD2
TGTGCCATCAGTTTGGGGGGCACAGATACGCAGTATTTT,CAISLGGTDTQYF,13,.,TRBV10-3,TRBJ2-3,.
TGTGCCAGCAGTGAAGTTTTCACAGGAGAGTGGGGTGGCTACACCTTC,CASSEVFTGEWGGYTF,16,few,TRBV6-1,TRBJ1-2,.
TGTGCCAGCAGTGGGGGACTGGCCCGGGCGGGCTACACCTTC,CASSGGLARAGYTF,14,.,TRBV6-1,TRBJ1-2,.
TGCAGTGCTAGGGAATACAGCCACCTGAACACTGAAGCTTTCTTT,CSAREYSHLNTEAFF,15,.,TRBV20-1,TRBJ1-1,.
TGCGCCAGCAGCTTGGCCGAGGGAGAGGGGAACAATGAGCAGTTCTTC,CASSLAEGEGNNEQFF,16,few,TRBV5-1,TRBJ2-1,.
TGTGCCAGCAGCTTAACGATCGGAACAGATACGCAGTATTTT,CASSLTIGTDTQYF,14,many,TRBV7-6,TRBJ2-3,.
TGTGCCAGCAGCGTAGTCGGGACTAGCGTGGGATCTGAGCAGTTCTTC,CASSVVGTSVGSEQFF,16,.,TRBV9,TRBJ2-1,TRBD2
TGTGCCAGCAGCATCGGGACCTGGGATGAAAAACTGTTTTTT,CASSIGTWDEKLFF,14,few,TRBV13,TRBJ1-4,.
TGCGCCAGCAGCGAGGGAAGACTAGCGAATACCATCTACGAGCAGTACTTC,CASSEGRLANTIYEQYF,17,.,TRBV4-1,TRBJ2-7,TRBD2
TGTGCCAGCAGCGTAGCGGGAGCGAACACCGGGGAGCTGTTTTTT,CASSVAGANTGELFF,15,.,TRBV13,TRBJ2-2,TRBD2
TGCGCCAGCAGCCAATGGTGGGACCAGGGGGTGAACGAGCAGTACTTC,CASSQWWDQGVNEQYF,16,.,TRBV4-1,TRBJ2-7,TRBD1
TGCAGTGCGTTCCGGGACTATGAGGTCCAAGAGACCCAGTACTTC,CSAFRDYEVQETQYF,15,few,TRBV20-1,TRBJ2-5,TRBD2
TGTGCCAGCAGCTTAGGGGAGGTTCACACTGAAGCTTTCTTT,CASSLGEVHTEAFF,14,few,TRBV7-9,TRBJ1-1,.
TGCAGCGTTGAGCCAAGCTCCTACAATGAGCAGTTCTTC,CSVEPSSYNEQFF,13,many,TRBV29-1,TRBJ2-1,.
TGTGCCAGCATTTGGACAGGGAGCTCCTACGAGCAGTACTTC,CASIWTGSSYEQYF,14,.,TRBV28,TRBJ2-7,TRBD1
TGTGCCAGCAGCCAAGAGGGGCTAGCGGGATTGTACTACGAGCAGTACTTC,CASSQEGLAGLYYEQYF,17,few,TRBV3-1,TRBJ2-7,TRBD2
TGCAGTGTGGACCGAAACTATGGCTACACCTTC,CSVDRNYGYTF,11,.,TRBV20-1,TRBJ1-2,.
TGCGCCAGCAGCTTCGGGACTACCTACAATGAGCAGTTCTTC,CASSFGTTYNEQFF,14,many,TRBV5-1,TRBJ2-1,TRBD2
TGCAGCGAGTTCTCTCGTTCACCCTACGAGCAGTACTTC,CSEFSRSPYEQYF,13,many,TRBV29-1,TRBJ2-7,.
TGTGCCAGCAGGCCCAACAGGGGGATAAGCACAGATACGCAGTATTTT,CASRPNRGISTDTQYF,16,.,TRBV6-1,TRBJ2-3,TRBD1
TGTGCCAGCAGGAGCGGGACTACGCCCTACGAGCAGTACTTC,CASRSGTTPYEQYF,14,few,TRBV12-3/TRBV12-4,TRBJ2-7,TRBD2
TGCAGTGCTAGAGATTCAGGGACTCCCACCTACAATGAGCAGTTCTTC,CSARDSGTPTYNEQFF,16,many,TRBV20-1,TRBJ2-1,.
TGCAGCGTTCGGGGTGGGGGGAACTACGAGCAGTACTTC,CSVRGGGNYEQYF,13,many,TRBV29-1,TRBJ2-7,.
TGCGCCAGCAGCGTGGGGCCTGGGATGGAGCTATTTGGCTACACCTTC,CASSVGPGMELFGYTF,16,many,TRBV5-1,TRBJ1-2,.
TGCAGTGCTAGACGACAGGTCAACGAGCAGTACTTC,CSARRQVNEQYF,12,few,TRBV20-1,TRBJ2-7,.
TGCAGTGCCTCGACCGCTGTACTAAAGCGGGAGGGCCGGGTGGTGTGGACCCAGTACTTC,CSASTAVLKREGRVVWTQYF,20,.,TRBV20-1,TRBJ2-5,TRBD2
TGCAGTGCTAGAGAGGGGCGGAGTTTCACAGATACGCAGTATTTT,CSAREGRSFTDTQYF,15,many,TRBV20-1,TRBJ2-3,.